This T cell receptor beta chain was observed in a study of early stage breast cancer tumors. General observations from the study: Tumors had roughly 2.4-fold higher T cell density and higher clonality than adjacent normal breast tissue. Enriched TCRB sequences shared across patients were mostly commonly generated sequences. Chain pairing and CD4, CD8 or FOXP3 expression were not captured.

Only in-frame clones appear in the TCRdb table, and some are missing; sequencing was by immunoSEQ multiplex PCR. Of tens of thousands of clones in the sample, around 85% are singletons; the top ten hold 3.5%. As concerns this clone: The antigen remains unidentified.

CDR1 SGHTA and CDR2 FQGNSA come from the germline V gene. The CDR3 sequence is 14 residues long. V was cut by 6 bases and J by 5 bases, with 15 bases left in between. The sequenced material came from blood. The rearrangement uses TRBV7-2 and TRBJ2-3; D not certain. The receptor was derived from a person aged 60 to 70 with breast cancer. The CDR3 loop is CASSPSSSGDTQYF. The CDR3 DNA follows: TGTGCCAGCAGTCCGTCATCCTCTGGAGATACGCAGTATTTT.